What follows are 15 T cell receptor beta chains derived from one specimen sequenced in a study of shared clonotypes between healthy human individuals. Only in-frame clones appear in the TCRdb table, and some are missing; sequencing was by immunoSEQ multiplex PCR. The repertoire holds 450,000 to 550,000 clones, with 75% to 85% as singletons. The sequencing input was PBMCs. Receptors originate from a woman aged 35 to 49 in good health. Some clones in this sample may be carry-over from other donors' samples.

V usage is TRBV6-1 and J usage is TRBJ1-3; D may be TRBD1 (5 bases). Trimming took 3 bases from V and 0 from J, leaving 12 bases between them. The CDR3 runs to 16 residues. Per germline, CDR1 MNHNS and CDR2 SASEGT. CDR3 in DNA: TGTGCCAGCAGTGAGGGACCTACGAGCTCTGGAAACACCATATATTTT. Translated, it gives CASSEGPTSSGNTIYF.

The CDR3 here is CASSQDRGDGYTF. CDR3 in DNA: TGTGCCAGCAGCCAGGACAGGGGGGATGGCTACACCTTC. The V and J genes are TRBV5-4 and TRBJ1-2; 10 bases fit TRBD1. V dropped 4 bases and J dropped 6; count of bases not matched to a gene: 3. Germline V gene lookup returns CDR1 SGHNT and CDR2 YYREEE (reference sequence). CDR3 length: 13 residues.

This chain links TRBV9 with TRBJ2-3; 13 nucleotides match TRBD2. Trimming removed 4 bases from V and 4 bases from J; junction bases left unmatched: 3. CDR3 length equals 15 residues. CDR1 and CDR2 from the germline V gene are SGDLS and YYNGEE. The CDR3: CASSPTSGRADTQYF. CDR3 DNA sequence: TGTGCCAGCAGCCCCACTAGCGGGAGGGCAGATACGCAGTATTTT.

This rearrangement joins TRBV27 to TRBJ2-1; unclear D gene. Germline values: CDR1 MNHEY, CDR2 SMNVEV (reference sequence). V was pared by 6 bases and J by 0 bases, with 12 bases between. CDR3 length equals 15 residues. The CDR3, as DNA: TGTGCCAGCAGCCCTAGGCGAAGCTCCTACAATGAGCAGTTCTTC. As protein: CASSPRRSSYNEQFF.

The chain carries TRBV4-1 and TRBJ2-5; D might be TRBD2 (5 bases). Trimming removed 4 bases from V and 1 base from J, with 10 bases in between. Germline values: CDR1 MGHRA, CDR2 YSYEKL. The CDR3 totals 14 residues. The CDR3 is CASSRGSRQETQYF. CDR3 DNA: TGCGCCAGCAGCCGAGGGAGCCGCCAAGAGACCCAGTACTTC.

The J gene is TRBJ1-4, the V gene TRBV5-1, with 8 bases that match TRBD1. CDR3 length: 17 amino acids. Germline trimming cut 4 bases from V and 3 bases from J; bases unmatched to any gene: 11. From germline, CDR1 is SGHRS and CDR2 YFSETQ. CDR3: CASSPGPWDRSNEKLFF. CDR3 nucleotides: TGCGCCAGCAGCCCCGGCCCCTGGGACAGGTCTAATGAAAAACTGTTTTTT. Drawing the rest from reference TRBV5-1 and TRBJ1-4, the complete variable domain is KAGVTQTPRYLIKTRGQQVTLSCSPISGHRSVSWYQQTPGQGLQFLFEYFSETQRNKGNFPGRFSGRQFSNSRSEMNVSTLELGDSALYLCASSPGPWDRSNEKLFFGSGTQLSVL.

The chain combines TRBV29-1 with TRBJ2-1; 7 nucleotides agree with TRBD1. V lost 3 bases and J lost 7; bases outside the gene matches: 9. Germline V gene lookup returns CDR1 SQVTM and CDR2 ANQGSEA. The CDR3 loop spans 14 amino acids. The CDR3 nucleotides read TGCAGCGTTGAGACCGGGACAGTCGAGAATGAGCAGTTCTTC. As protein: CSVETGTVENEQFF.

The chain is built from TRBV5-4 and TRBJ2-7, with D possibly matching TRBD1 (6 bases). Germline CDR1 reads SGHNT; CDR2 reads YYREEE (reference sequence). V was pared by 3 bases and J by 0 bases, with 16 bases between. This CDR3 spans 16 amino acids. The CDR3 DNA is TGTGCCAGCAGCTCTACAGGACAGACCAGCTCCTACGAGCAGTACTTC. Its protein is CASSSTGQTSSYEQYF.

Comments on this clone: A single base is all that separates this from a far larger clone, so a read error is likely. The sample holds other DNA sequences that translate to the same CDR3. The V call is TRBV5-1, the J call TRBJ2-6, with D maybe TRBD1 (5 bases). The CDR3 runs 16 residues. CDR1 is SGHRS, CDR2 YFSETQ, per germline. The CDR3 region is CASSPYGTSGANVLTF. The CDR3 DNA sequence: TGCGCCAGCAGCCCCTACGGAACATCTGGGGCCAACGTCCTCACTTTC.

The chain joins TRBV7-2 to TRBJ2-1; D is uncertain. The V gene lost 4 bases and the J gene lost 3 bases, with 10 bases spanning the gap. CDR1 and CDR2 from the germline V gene are SGHTA and FQGNSA. The CDR3 extends over 14 amino acids. CDR3 sequence (DNA): TGTGCCAGCAGCTATAGCATTGTCTACAATGAGCAGTTCTTC. The encoded protein is CASSYSIVYNEQFF.

The CDR3 bases are TGTGCCAGCAGCTTCGACAGCAACTATGGCTACACCTTC. Translated, it gives CASSFDSNYGYTF. The V gene is TRBV5-4, the J gene TRBJ1-2; maybe TRBD1 (5 bases). Germline V CDR1 and CDR2: SGHNT, YYREEE (reference sequence). This CDR3 has 13 residues. V lost 2 bases to trimming and J lost 2 bases, with 7 bases between them. Drawing the rest from reference TRBV5-4 and TRBJ1-2, the complete variable domain is ETGVTQSPTHLIKTRGQQVTLRCSSQSGHNTVSWYQQALGQGPQFIFQYYREEENGRGNFPPRFSGLQFPNYSSELNVNALELDDSALYLCASSFDSNYGYTFGSGTRLTVV.

The V gene is TRBV6-1, the J gene TRBJ1-5; D gene uncertain. The CDR3 has 12 residues. V dropped 3 bases and J dropped 4 bases, with 4 bases sitting between them. CDR1 is MNHNS, CDR2 SASEGT, per germline. This CDR3 is CASSDPNQPQHF. As DNA, the CDR3 is TGTGCCAGCAGTGATCCAAATCAGCCCCAGCATTTT.

The chain uses TRBV5-1 and TRBJ2-2, with D possibly TRBD1 on 5 matching bases. V lost 1 base to trimming and J lost 6 bases, with 22 bases between them. From germline, CDR1 is SGHRS and CDR2 YFSETQ. The CDR3 consists of 18 residues. DNA for the CDR3: TGCGCCAGCAGCTTGCTCGTCTCGTGGCAGGGTGTAGCCGGGGAGCTGTTTTTT. Its translation: CASSLLVSWQGVAGELFF.

The chain links TRBV6-1 to TRBJ2-1, with D possibly matching TRBD1 (6 bases). Germline CDR1 and CDR2: MNHNS and SASEGT. This CDR3 spans 14 amino acids. Trimming shortened V by 2 bases and J by 2 bases, and 7 bases separated the two germline ends. The CDR3 nucleotides are TGTGCCAGCAGTGAACAGGGGACCTACAATGAGCAGTTCTTC. As protein: CASSEQGTYNEQFF.

This chain uses TRBV5-1 with TRBJ2-1, with D tentatively TRBD1 or TRBD2 (5 bases each). V dropped 0 bases and J dropped 5 bases, with 9 bases sitting between them. The CDR3 runs to 14 residues. Germline CDR1 and CDR2: SGHRS and YFSETQ. The CDR3 sequence is CASSLGGSNNEQFF. CDR3 bases: TGCGCCAGCAGCTTGGGGGGGTCAAACAATGAGCAGTTCTTC.